This TCR beta chain was observed in a study of cytomegalovirus exposure and HLA in healthy donors. Notes on the study in general: The productive fraction for most TCR beta V segments was about 87% or about 30% in an earlier analysis.

With 6 bases clipped from V and 6 bases from J, the junction kept 14 bases outside the gene matches. The germline V gene encodes CDR1 SNHLY and CDR2 FYNNEI. The CDR3 runs to 15 residues. About this clone: The antigen remains unidentified.

A multiplex PCR was run with 60 Vbeta primers and 13 Jbeta primers. Sequencing was performed with immunoSEQ multiplex PCR; in TCRdb, only in-frame clones are kept and a portion is missing. The table has about 200,000 clones, around 88% seen once. Material: PBMCs. The rearrangement uses TRBV2 and TRBJ2-7, with TRBD1 matching over 7 bases. The TCR sequence derives from a woman aged 25 to 39 in good health and CMV-seronegative. The CDR3 protein is CASSAQTGRPTEQYF. Here the CDR3 DNA reads TGTGCCAGCAGCGCTCAGACAGGGCGCCCCACCGAGCAGTACTTC.